The sample holds a few counts of the clone carrying this T cell receptor (beta chain). Its antigen is still unknown. CDR1 is LGHDT, CDR2 YNNKEL, per germline (reference sequence). V lost 7 bases and J 2 bases, leaving 14 bases between the germline ends. CDR3 size: 14 residues. This specimen belongs to a study of blood T cells in healthy people across ages. Study summary: Template switching retrieved approximately one barcoded beta molecule for each two T cells.

For the second PCR, which ran for roughly 6 to 11 cycles, a sample-barcoded 5' primer and a J-beta primer mix were used. TCRdb itself ran the 5' RACE reads through MiXCR, one entry per CDR3 protein. The table lists 1.5 million to 2 million distinct CDR3 sequences, around 42% of them singletons, with 20% to 25% in the top ten. Points from the study as a whole: Correlation between TCR beta diversity and naive T cell percentage was strong.

Healthy Caucasian individuals from Russia aged roughly 6 to 90 were enrolled as donors. The sequencing input was blood. V gene TRBV3-1 combines with J gene TRBJ2-5; a possible D gene is TRBD1 (6 bases). The receptor comes from a human donor in good health. The DNA for the CDR3 is TGTGCCAGCATCGAGACAGGTGGGCAAGAGACCCAGTACTTC. It specifies CASIETGGQETQYF.